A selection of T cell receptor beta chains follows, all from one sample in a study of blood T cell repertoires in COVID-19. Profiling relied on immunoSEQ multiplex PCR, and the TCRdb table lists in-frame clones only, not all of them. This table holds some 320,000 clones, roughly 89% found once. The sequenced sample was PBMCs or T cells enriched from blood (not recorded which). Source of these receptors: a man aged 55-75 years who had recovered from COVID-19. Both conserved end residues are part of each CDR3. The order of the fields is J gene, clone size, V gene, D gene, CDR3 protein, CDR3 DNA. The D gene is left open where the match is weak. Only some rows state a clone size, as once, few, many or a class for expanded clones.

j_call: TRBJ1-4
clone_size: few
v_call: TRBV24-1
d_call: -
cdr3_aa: CATSDGSRGAGEKLFF
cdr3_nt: TGTGCCACCAGTGATGGGTCCAGGGGCGCGGGTGAAAAACTGTTTTTT

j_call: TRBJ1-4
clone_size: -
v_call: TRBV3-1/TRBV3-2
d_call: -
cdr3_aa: CASSQCGTVDERVEKLFF
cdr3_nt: TGTGCCAGCAGCCAATGTGGAACAGTTGATGAGAGGGTGGAAAAACTGTTTTTT

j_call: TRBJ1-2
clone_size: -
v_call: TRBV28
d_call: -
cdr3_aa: CATLDYGYTF
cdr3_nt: TGTGCAACCCTAGACTATGGCTACACCTTC

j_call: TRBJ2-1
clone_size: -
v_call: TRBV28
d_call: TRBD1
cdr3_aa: CASSSTGTGGTAGARGAPNEQFF
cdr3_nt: TGTGCCAGCAGTTCCACCGGGACAGGGGGAACGGCGGGAGCCCGAGGGGCACCCAATGAGCAGTTCTTC

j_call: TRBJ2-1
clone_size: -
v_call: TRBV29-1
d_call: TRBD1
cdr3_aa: CSQRTGLNEQFF
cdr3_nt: TGCAGCCAACGGACAGGGCTTAATGAGCAGTTCTTC

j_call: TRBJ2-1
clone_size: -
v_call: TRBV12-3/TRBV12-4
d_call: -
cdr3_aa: CASSIYNEQFF
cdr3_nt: TGTGCCAGCAGTATATACAATGAGCAGTTCTTC

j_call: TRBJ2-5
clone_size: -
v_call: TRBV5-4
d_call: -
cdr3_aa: CASSSSPLETQYF
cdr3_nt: TGTGCCAGCAGCTCCTCCCCCTTGGAGACCCAGTACTTC

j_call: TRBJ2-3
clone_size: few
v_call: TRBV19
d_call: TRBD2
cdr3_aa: CASSILRLAGATDTQYF
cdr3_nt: TGTGCCAGTAGTATTCTCCGACTAGCGGGAGCTACAGATACGCAGTATTTT

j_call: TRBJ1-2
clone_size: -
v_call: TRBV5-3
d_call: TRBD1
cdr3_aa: CARSSGTDNYGYTF
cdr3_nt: TGTGCCAGAAGCTCCGGGACAGACAACTATGGCTACACCTTC

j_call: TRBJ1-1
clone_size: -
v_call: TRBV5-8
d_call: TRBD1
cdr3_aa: CASSPGGTGQGNTEAFF
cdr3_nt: TGTGCCAGCAGCCCTGGAGGTACGGGACAGGGGAATACTGAAGCTTTCTTT

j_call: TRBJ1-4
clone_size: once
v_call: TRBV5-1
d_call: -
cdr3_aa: CASSLAAGDEKLFF
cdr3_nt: TGCGCCAGCAGCTTGGCGGCGGGAGATGAAAAACTGTTTTTT

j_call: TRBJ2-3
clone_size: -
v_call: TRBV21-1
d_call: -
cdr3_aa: CASTIIAGGPGTDTQYF
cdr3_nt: TGTGCCAGCACCATCATCGCGGGAGGGCCGGGGACAGATACGCAGTATTTT

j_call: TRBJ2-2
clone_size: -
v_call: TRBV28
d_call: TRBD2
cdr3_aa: CASTLRLGLAGGSPNTGELFF
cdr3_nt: TGTGCCAGCACCCTCCGGCTGGGACTAGCGGGAGGGTCCCCGAACACCGGGGAGCTGTTTTTT

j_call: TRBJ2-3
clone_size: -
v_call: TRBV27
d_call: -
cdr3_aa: CASSDQTLTDTQYF
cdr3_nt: TGTGCCAGCAGTGACCAGACACTCACAGATACGCAGTATTTT

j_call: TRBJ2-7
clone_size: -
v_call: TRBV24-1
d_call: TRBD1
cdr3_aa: CATSESGTDFYEQYF
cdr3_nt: TGTGCCACCAGTGAATCCGGGACAGACTTTTACGAGCAGTACTTC

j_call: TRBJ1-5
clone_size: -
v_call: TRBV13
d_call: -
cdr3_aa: CASSLGRGDQPQHF
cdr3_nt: TGTGCCAGCAGCTTAGGCCGGGGGGATCAGCCCCAGCATTTT

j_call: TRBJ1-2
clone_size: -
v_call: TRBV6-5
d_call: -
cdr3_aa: CASSYLSRGDYGYTF
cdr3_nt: TGTGCCAGCAGTTACCTTAGTAGGGGCGACTATGGCTACACCTTC

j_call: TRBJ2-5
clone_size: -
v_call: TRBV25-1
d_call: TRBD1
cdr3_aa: CASSGWTGATQETQYF
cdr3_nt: TGTGCCAGCAGTGGTTGGACAGGAGCCACTCAAGAGACCCAGTACTTC

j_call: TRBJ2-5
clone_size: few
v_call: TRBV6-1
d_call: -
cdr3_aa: CASSENAEQETQYF
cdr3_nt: TGTGCCAGCAGTGAAAACGCAGAACAAGAGACCCAGTACTTC

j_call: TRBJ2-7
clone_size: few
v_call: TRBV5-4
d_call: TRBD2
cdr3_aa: CASGPGLAGVYEQYF
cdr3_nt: TGTGCCAGCGGTCCGGGACTAGCGGGGGTCTACGAGCAGTACTTC

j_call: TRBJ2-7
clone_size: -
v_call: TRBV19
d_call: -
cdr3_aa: CATQEGGQSSYEQYF
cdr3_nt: TGTGCCACCCAGGAGGGGGGGCAGAGCTCCTACGAGCAGTACTTC

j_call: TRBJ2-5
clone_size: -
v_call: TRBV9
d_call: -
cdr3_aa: CASSAGVGEETQYF
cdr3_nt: TGTGCCAGCAGCGCAGGGGTTGGGGAAGAGACCCAGTACTTC

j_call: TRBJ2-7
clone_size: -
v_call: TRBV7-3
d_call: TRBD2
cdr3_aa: CASSFTSGSGEQYF
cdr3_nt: TGTGCCAGCAGCTTCACTAGCGGGAGTGGCGAGCAGTACTTC

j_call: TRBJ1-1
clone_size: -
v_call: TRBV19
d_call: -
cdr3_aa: CASSIGEGTEAFF
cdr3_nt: TGTGCCAGTAGTATCGGGGAGGGCACTGAAGCTTTCTTT

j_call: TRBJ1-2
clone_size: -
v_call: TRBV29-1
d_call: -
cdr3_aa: CSVVQPPGGGYTF
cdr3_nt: TGCAGCGTTGTACAGCCTCCCGGGGGTGGCTACACCTTC

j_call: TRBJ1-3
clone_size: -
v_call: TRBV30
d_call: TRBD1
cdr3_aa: CACPDRGPGNTIYF
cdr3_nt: TGTGCCTGCCCGGACAGGGGGCCTGGAAACACCATATATTTT

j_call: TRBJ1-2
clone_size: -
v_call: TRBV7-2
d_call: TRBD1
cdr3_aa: CASRTGRNDGYTF
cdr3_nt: TGTGCCAGCAGGACAGGGAGGAACGATGGCTACACCTTC

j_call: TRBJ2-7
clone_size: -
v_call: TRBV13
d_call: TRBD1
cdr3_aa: CASSFSGTGVHEQYF
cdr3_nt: TGTGCCAGCAGCTTCTCCGGGACAGGGGTCCACGAGCAGTACTTC

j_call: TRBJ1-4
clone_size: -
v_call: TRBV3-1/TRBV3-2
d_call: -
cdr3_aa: CASSFGGTEKLFF
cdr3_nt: TGTGCCAGCAGCTTCGGGGGTACTGAAAAACTGTTTTTT

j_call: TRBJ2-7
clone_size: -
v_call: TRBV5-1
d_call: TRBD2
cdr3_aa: CASSGLADYEQYF
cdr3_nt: TGCGCCAGCAGCGGACTAGCGGACTACGAGCAGTACTTC

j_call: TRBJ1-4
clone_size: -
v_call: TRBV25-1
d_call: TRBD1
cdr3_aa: CASSALDRGREKLFF
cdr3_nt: TGTGCCAGCAGTGCCCTCGACAGGGGGCGAGAAAAACTGTTTTTT

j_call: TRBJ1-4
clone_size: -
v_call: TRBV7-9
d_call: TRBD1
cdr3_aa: CASSSQGADEKLFF
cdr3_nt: TGTGCCAGCAGCTCACAGGGGGCGGATGAAAAACTGTTTTTT

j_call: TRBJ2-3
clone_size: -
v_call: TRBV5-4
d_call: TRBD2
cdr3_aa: CASSLDGTSADTQYF
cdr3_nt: TGTGCCAGCAGCTTGGATGGGACTAGCGCAGATACGCAGTATTTT

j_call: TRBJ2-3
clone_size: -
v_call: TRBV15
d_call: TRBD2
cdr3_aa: CATSRDGTSSDTQYF
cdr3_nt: TGTGCCACCAGCAGAGATGGGACTAGCAGTGATACGCAGTATTTT

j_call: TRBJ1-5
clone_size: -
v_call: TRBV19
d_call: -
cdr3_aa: CASSILNQPQHF
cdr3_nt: TGTGCCAGTAGTATTCTGAATCAGCCCCAGCATTTT

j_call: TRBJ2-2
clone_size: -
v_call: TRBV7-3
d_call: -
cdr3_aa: CASSPGVGHGELFF
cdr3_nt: TGTGCCAGCAGCCCAGGTGTGGGTCACGGGGAGCTGTTTTTT

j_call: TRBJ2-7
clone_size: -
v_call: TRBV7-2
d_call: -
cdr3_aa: CASSSGGGDYEQYF
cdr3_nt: TGTGCCAGCAGCTCTGGGGGGGGCGACTACGAGCAGTACTTC

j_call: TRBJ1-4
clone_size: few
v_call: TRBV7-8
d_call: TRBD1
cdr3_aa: CASSLATGGEKLFF
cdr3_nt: TGTGCCAGCAGCTTAGCAACAGGGGGAGAAAAACTGTTTTTT

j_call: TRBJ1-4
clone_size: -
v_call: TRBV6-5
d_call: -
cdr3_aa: CASSYRGGAEKLFF
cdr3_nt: TGTGCCAGCAGTTACAGGGGGGGAGCTGAAAAACTGTTTTTT

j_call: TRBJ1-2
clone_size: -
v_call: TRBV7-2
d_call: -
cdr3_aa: CASSLVPLQGRTGYTF
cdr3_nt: TGTGCCAGCAGCTTAGTCCCTCTACAGGGCCGAACTGGCTACACCTTC

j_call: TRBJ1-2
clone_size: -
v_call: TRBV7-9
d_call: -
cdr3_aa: CASSHEGTGNGYTF
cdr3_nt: TGTGCCAGCAGCCACGAAGGCACCGGGAATGGCTACACCTTC

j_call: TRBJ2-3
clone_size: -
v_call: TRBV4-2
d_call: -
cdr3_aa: CASSHRMDRKGPQYF
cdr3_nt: TGTGCCAGCAGCCATCGAATGGACAGAAAGGGGCCGCAGTATTTT